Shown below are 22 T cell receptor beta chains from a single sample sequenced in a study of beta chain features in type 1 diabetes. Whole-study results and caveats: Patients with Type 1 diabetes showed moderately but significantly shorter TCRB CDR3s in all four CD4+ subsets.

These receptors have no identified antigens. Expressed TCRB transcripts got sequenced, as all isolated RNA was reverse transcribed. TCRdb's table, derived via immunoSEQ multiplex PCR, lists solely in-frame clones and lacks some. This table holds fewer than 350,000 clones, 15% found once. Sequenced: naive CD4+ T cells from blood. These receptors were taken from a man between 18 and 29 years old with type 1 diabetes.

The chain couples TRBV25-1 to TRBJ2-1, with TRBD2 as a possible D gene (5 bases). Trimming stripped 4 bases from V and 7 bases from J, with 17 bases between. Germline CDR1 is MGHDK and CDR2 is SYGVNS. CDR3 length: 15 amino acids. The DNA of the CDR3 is TGTGCCAGCAGTGGAAGAGTTCGGGGTGGTAATGAGCAGTTCTTC. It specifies CASSGRVRGGNEQFF.

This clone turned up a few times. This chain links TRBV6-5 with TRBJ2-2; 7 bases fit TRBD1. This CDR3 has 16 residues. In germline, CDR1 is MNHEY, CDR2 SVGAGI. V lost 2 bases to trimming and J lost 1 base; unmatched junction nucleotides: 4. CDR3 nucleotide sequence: TGTGCCAGCAGTTACCCCGGACAGGAGAACACCGGGGAGCTGTTTTTT. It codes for CASSYPGQENTGELFF.

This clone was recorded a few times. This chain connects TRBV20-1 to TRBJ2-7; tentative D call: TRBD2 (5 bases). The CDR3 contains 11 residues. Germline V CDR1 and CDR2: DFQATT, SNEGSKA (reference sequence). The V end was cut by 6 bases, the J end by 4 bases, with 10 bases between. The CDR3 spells CSARLFYEQYF. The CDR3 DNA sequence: TGCAGTGCCCGACTATTTTACGAGCAGTACTTC.

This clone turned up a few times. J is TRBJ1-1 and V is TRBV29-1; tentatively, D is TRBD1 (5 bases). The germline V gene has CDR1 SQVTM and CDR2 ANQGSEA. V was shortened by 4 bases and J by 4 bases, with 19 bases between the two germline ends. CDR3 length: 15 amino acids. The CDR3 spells CSVGYLGGMGTEAFF. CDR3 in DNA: TGCAGCGTTGGGTACTTGGGGGGTATGGGCACTGAAGCTTTCTTT.

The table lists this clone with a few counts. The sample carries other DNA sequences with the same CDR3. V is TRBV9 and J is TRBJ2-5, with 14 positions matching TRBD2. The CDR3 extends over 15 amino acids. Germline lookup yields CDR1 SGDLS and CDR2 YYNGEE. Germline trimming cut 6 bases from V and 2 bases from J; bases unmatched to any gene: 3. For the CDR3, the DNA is TGTGCCAGCACCCGGACTAGCGGGGGGCAAGAGACCCAGTACTTC. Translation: CASTRTSGGQETQYF.

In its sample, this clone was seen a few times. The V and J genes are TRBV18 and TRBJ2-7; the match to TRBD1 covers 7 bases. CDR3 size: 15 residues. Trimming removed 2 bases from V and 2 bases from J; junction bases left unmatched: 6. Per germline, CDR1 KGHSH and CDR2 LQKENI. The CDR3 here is CASSPARGLPYEQYF. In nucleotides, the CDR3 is TGTGCCAGCTCACCAGCAAGGGGGCTACCCTACGAGCAGTACTTC. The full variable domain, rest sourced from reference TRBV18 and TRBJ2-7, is NAGVMQNPRHLVRRRGQEARLRCSPMKGHSHVYWYRQLPEEGLKFMVYLQKENIIDESGMPKERFSAEFPKEGPSILRIQQVVRGDSAAYFCASSPARGLPYEQYFGPGTRLTVT.

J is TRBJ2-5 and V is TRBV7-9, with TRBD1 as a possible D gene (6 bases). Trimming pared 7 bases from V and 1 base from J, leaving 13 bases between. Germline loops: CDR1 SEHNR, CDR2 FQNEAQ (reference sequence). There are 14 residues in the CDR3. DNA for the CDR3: TGTGCCAGCAACCCGGGCAGGGGCCAAGAGACCCAGTACTTC. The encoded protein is CASNPGRGQETQYF.

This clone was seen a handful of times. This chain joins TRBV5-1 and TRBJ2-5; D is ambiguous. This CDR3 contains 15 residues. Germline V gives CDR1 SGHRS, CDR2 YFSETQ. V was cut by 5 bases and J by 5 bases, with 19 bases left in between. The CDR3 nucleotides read TGCGCCAGCAGACCAGCGCTCCACGGTCAGGAGACCCAGTACTTC. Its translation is CASRPALHGQETQYF. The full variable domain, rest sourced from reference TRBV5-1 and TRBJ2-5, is KAGVTQTPRYLIKTRGQQVTLSCSPISGHRSVSWYQQTPGQGLQFLFEYFSETQRNKGNFPGRFSGRQFSNSRSEMNVSTLELGDSALYLCASRPALHGQETQYFGPGTRLLVL.

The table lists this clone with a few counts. The CDR3 bases are TGTGCCAGCAGTTTACCCGGGACTAGCTTTGTTCACGAGCAGTACTTC. Translation: CASSLPGTSFVHEQYF. The chain recombines TRBV28 with TRBJ2-7; 9 positions match TRBD2. After removal of 2 bases from V and 5 bases from J, the junction contained 10 bases not matched to a gene. The CDR3 extends over 16 amino acids. Germline V gene lookup returns CDR1 MDHEN and CDR2 SYDVKM.

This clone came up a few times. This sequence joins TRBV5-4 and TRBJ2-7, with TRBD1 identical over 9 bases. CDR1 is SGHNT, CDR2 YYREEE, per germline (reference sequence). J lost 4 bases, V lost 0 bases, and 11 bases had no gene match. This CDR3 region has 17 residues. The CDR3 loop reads CASSLGTRDRVGYEQYF. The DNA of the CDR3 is TGTGCCAGCAGCTTGGGGACCCGGGACAGGGTCGGATACGAGCAGTACTTC.

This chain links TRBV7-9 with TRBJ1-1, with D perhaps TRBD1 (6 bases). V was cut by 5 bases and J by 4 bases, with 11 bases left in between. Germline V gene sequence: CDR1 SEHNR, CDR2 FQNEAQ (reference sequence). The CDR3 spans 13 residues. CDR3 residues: CASSPQGPTEAFF. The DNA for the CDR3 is TGTGCCAGCAGCCCGCAGGGGCCCACTGAAGCTTTCTTT.

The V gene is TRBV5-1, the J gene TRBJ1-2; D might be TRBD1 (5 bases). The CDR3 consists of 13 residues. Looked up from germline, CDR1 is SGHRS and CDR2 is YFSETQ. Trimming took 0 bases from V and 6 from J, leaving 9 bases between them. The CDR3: CASSLAGMDGYTF. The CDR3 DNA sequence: TGCGCCAGCAGCTTGGCAGGGATGGATGGCTACACCTTC.

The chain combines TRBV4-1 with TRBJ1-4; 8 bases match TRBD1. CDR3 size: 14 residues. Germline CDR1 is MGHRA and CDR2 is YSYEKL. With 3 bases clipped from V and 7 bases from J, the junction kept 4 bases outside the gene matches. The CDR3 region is CASSQDRVIEKLFF. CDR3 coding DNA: TGCGCCAGCAGCCAGGACAGGGTAATTGAAAAACTGTTTTTT.

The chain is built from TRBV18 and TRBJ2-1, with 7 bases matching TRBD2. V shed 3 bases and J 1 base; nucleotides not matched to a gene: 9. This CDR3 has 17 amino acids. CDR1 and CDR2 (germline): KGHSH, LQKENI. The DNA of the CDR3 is TGTGCCAGCTCACCGCTCGGACTAGTTTTGTCCTACAATGAGCAGTTCTTC. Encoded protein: CASSPLGLVLSYNEQFF.

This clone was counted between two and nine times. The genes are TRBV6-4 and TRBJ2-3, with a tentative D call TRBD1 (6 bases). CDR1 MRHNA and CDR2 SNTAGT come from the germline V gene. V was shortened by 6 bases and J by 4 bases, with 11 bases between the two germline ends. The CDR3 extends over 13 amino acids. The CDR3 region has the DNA TGTGCCAGCAGCTTCAAGGGGGCAGATACGCAGTATTTT. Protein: CASSFKGADTQYF.

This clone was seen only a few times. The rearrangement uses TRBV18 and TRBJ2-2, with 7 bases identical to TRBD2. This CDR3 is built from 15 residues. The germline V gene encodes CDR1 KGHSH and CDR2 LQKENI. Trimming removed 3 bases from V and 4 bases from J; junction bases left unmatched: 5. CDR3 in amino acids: CASSPVGGSTGELFF. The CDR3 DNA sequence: TGTGCCAGCTCACCCGTCGGGGGGTCCACCGGGGAGCTGTTTTTT.

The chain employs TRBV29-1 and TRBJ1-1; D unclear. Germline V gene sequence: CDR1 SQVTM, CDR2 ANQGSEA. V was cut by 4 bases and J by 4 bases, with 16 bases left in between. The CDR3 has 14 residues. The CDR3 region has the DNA TGCAGCGTTGTTCGGATTACCCGGGGCACTGAAGCTTTCTTT. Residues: CSVVRITRGTEAFF.

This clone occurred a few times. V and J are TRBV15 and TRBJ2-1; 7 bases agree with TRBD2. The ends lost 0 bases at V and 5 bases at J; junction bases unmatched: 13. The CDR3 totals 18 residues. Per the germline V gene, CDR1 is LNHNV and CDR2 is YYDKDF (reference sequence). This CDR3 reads CATSREWGPRLANNEQFF. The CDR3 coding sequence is TGTGCCACCAGCAGAGAGTGGGGACCTCGACTAGCAAACAATGAGCAGTTCTTC.

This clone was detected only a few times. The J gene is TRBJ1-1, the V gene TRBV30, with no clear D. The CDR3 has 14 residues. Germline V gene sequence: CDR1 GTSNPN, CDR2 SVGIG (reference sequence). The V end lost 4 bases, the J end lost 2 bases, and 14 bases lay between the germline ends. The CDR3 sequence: CAWTPLKINTEAFF. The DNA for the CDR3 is TGTGCCTGGACCCCCCTAAAAATAAACACTGAAGCTTTCTTT.

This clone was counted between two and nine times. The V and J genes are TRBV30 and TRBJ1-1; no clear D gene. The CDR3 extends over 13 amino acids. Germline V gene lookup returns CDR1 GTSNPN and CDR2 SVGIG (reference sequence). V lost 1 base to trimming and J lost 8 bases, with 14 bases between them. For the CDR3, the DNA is TGTGCCTGGAGTGGGAGCCTAGCCAGGGAAGCTTTCTTT. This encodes CAWSGSLAREAFF.

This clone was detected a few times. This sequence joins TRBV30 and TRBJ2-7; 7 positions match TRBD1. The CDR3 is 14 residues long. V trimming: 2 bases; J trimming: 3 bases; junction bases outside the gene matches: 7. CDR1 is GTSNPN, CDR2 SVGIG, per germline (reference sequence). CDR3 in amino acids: CAWSPGTESYEQYF. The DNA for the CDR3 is TGTGCCTGGAGTCCCGGGACAGAGAGCTACGAGCAGTACTTC.

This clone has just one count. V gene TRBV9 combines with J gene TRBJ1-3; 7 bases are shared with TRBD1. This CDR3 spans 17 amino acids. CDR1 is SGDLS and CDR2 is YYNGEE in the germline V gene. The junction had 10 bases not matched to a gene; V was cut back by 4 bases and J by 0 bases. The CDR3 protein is CASSPTGQSHSGNTIYF. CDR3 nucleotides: TGTGCCAGCAGCCCGACGGGACAGTCCCACTCTGGAAACACCATATATTTT.